Shown below are 30 T cell receptor beta chains from a single sample sequenced in a study of identical twins. TCRdb passed the 5' RACE reads through MiXCR, listing each CDR3 protein once. Of about 690,000 distinct CDR3 sequences listed, 5.5% to 6.5% are singletons. The sample was naive T cells sorted from blood. The receptors were gathered from a man in his late teens or twenties in good health.

This clonotype has at least ten counts. The chain couples TRBV6-2 or TRBV6-3 to TRBJ1-1; D gene unclear. From germline, CDR1 is MNHEY and CDR2 SVGEGT. The CDR3 has 14 residues. Trimming cost V 0 bases and J 5 bases, with 10 bases left between them. In DNA form, the CDR3 reads TGTGCCAGCAGTTACTCTATGGGGTGGACTGAAGCTTTCTTT. Its translation is CASSYSMGWTEAFF.

This clonotype was found many times. The chain recombines TRBV12-3 or TRBV12-4 with TRBJ1-2; 7 bases align to TRBD1. There are 14 residues in the CDR3. J was trimmed by 3 bases and V by 6 bases; bases with no gene match: 7. Written as DNA, the CDR3 is TGTGCCAGCAGGAAAGGGGGCGGCGACTATGGCTACACCTTC. This translates into CASRKGGGDYGYTF.

In this sample, this clonotype turned up many times. The rearrangement joins TRBV28 to TRBJ2-7; 9 positions agree with TRBD2. V gave up 6 bases and J gave up 2 bases; unmatched junction bases: 8. Germline CDR1 and CDR2: MDHEN and SYDVKM. The CDR3 is made up of 15 amino acids. The CDR3 protein is CASRPPGGRAYEQYF. DNA of the CDR3: TGTGCCAGCAGGCCCCCCGGCGGGAGGGCCTACGAGCAGTACTTC.

This chain uses TRBV18 with TRBJ1-1; TRBD1 might be the D (6 bases). CDR1 and CDR2 (germline): KGHSH, LQKENI. V gave up 5 bases and J gave up 4 bases, with 17 bases separating them. CDR3 length: 15 residues. This CDR3 is CASSRGGTLGTEAFF. CDR3 sequence (DNA): TGTGCCAGCTCAAGGGGGGGAACCTTGGGCACTGAAGCTTTCTTT.

J is TRBJ2-2 and V is TRBV29-1, with no clear D. CDR1 is SQVTM and CDR2 is ANQGSEA in the germline V gene. V lost 5 bases and J lost 5, with 12 bases in between. The CDR3 loop spans 13 amino acids. The CDR3 sequence is CSVFLLMTGELFF. The CDR3 nucleotides are TGCAGCGTTTTCCTACTTATGACCGGGGAGCTGTTTTTT.

This clonotype was recorded at least ten times. The J gene is TRBJ1-5, the V gene TRBV20-1, with D possibly matching TRBD1 (6 bases). Germline V gene data show CDR1 as DFQATT and CDR2 as SNEGSKA (reference sequence). The CDR3 totals 15 residues. The V end lost 4 bases, the J end lost 2 bases, and 15 bases lay between the germline ends. The CDR3 here is CSATTGMIGNQPQHF. CDR3 DNA: TGCAGTGCTACCACAGGGATGATAGGCAATCAGCCCCAGCATTTT.

This clonotype was seen more than once but under ten times. The CDR3 loop is CASSPITGTSGKKTQYF. CDR3 nucleotide sequence: TGTGCCAGCAGTCCGATTACCGGGACTAGCGGGAAGAAGACCCAGTACTTC. The rearrangement joins TRBV27 to TRBJ2-5; 13 nucleotides line up with TRBD2. Trimming took 5 bases from V and 6 from J; bases not matched to a gene: 12. The CDR3 loop spans 17 amino acids. Germline CDR1 reads MNHEY; CDR2 reads SMNVEV (reference sequence).

There are a few counts of this clonotype. This chain joins TRBV2 and TRBJ1-4; TRBD1 aligns across 7 bases. In germline, CDR1 is SNHLY, CDR2 FYNNEI. CDR3 length: 14 amino acids. After removal of 9 bases from V and 0 bases from J, the junction contained 4 bases not matched to a gene. The CDR3 region has the DNA TGTGCCAGTGACAGGGCCGCAACTAATGAAAAACTGTTTTTT. Protein: CASDRAATNEKLFF.

This clonotype was observed many times. The gene calls are TRBV20-1 and TRBJ2-3, with unresolved D. Deletions cut 3 bases from V and 2 bases from J, with 6 bases between. From germline, CDR1 is DFQATT and CDR2 SNEGSKA (reference sequence). The CDR3 spans 12 residues. The CDR3: CSASGNTDTQYF. The CDR3 DNA reads as TGCAGTGCTAGTGGGAACACAGATACGCAGTATTTT.

This clonotype was seen many times. The chain has TRBV20-1 and TRBJ2-7, with TRBD1 identical over 7 bases. The CDR3 extends over 14 amino acids. CDR1 is DFQATT, CDR2 SNEGSKA, per germline (reference sequence). V shed 7 bases, J shed 0 bases, and the junction held 9 bases outside the gene matches. The CDR3 DNA sequence: TGCAGTGGATCGGACAGGCAGGGCTCCTACGAGCAGTACTTC. Protein product: CSGSDRQGSYEQYF.

This clonotype was seen many times. The chain joins TRBV6-5 to TRBJ2-3; D call uncertain. The CDR3 spans 15 residues. The V gene's germline CDR1 is MNHEY and CDR2 SVGAGI. Trimming cost V 2 bases and J 2 bases, with 11 bases left between them. This chain's CDR3 is CASSYGRPDTDTQYF. The CDR3 nucleotides are TGTGCCAGCAGTTACGGTCGACCCGACACAGATACGCAGTATTTT.

The V call is TRBV7-2, the J call TRBJ2-7; D not resolved. Germline CDR1 reads SGHTA; CDR2 reads FQGNSA. Trimming pared 1 base from V and 6 bases from J, leaving 16 bases between. The CDR3 sequence is 15 residues long. CDR3 coding DNA: TGTGCCAGCAGCTTAGTTGGCCGCCGAGGTGGCGAGCAGTACTTC. Protein: CASSLVGRRGGEQYF.

The chain's CDR3 is CASSRDWSGANVLTF. Written as DNA, the CDR3 is TGTGCCAGCAGCAGGGATTGGTCTGGGGCCAACGTCCTGACTTTC. The chain recombines TRBV6-1 with TRBJ2-6, with D tentatively TRBD1 (5 bases). This CDR3 is built from 15 residues. V was trimmed by 6 bases and J by 1 base, leaving 10 bases between them. CDR1 and CDR2 (germline): MNHNS, SASEGT.

In this sample, this clonotype turned up a few times. The chain carries TRBV4-1 and TRBJ1-2; 9 nucleotides match TRBD1. This CDR3 comprises 19 residues. CDR1 is MGHRA, CDR2 YSYEKL, per germline. The V and J ends lost 4 bases and 3 bases, in that order; junction bases with no gene match: 18. The CDR3 DNA is TGCGCCAGCAGCCCCGTCCCGGGACAGGGCCTTATATTCGACTATGGCTACACCTTC. Translation: CASSPVPGQGLIFDYGYTF.

A few counts support this clonotype. The CDR3 sequence: CASSQPGQGYNEQFF. CDR3 bases: TGTGCCAGCTCACAACCGGGACAGGGATACAATGAGCAGTTCTTC. The V and J genes are TRBV18 and TRBJ2-1; 9 positions match TRBD1. The CDR3 sequence is 15 residues long. V was pared by 4 bases and J by 4 bases, with 5 bases of the junction left unmatched. CDR1 and CDR2 from the germline V gene are KGHSH and LQKENI.

The rearrangement links TRBV3-1 to TRBJ2-5, with D maybe TRBD1 (6 bases). Germline V gene data show CDR1 as LGHDT and CDR2 as YNNKEL (reference sequence). The V gene lost 3 bases and the J gene lost 2 bases, with 13 bases spanning the gap. The CDR3 length is 15 residues. The CDR3 here is CASSHLPGQQETQYF. As DNA, the CDR3 is TGTGCCAGCAGCCACCTCCCCGGACAGCAAGAGACCCAGTACTTC.

The rearrangement uses TRBV7-9 and TRBJ1-2; a possible D gene is TRBD1 (6 bases). Germline values: CDR1 SEHNR, CDR2 FQNEAQ (reference sequence). The CDR3 covers 13 residues. Trimming took off 3 bases at V and 4 bases at J, with 9 bases between the two ends. CDR3: CASSLDSPYGYTF. As DNA, the CDR3 is TGTGCCAGCAGCTTGGACAGCCCCTATGGCTACACCTTC.

This clonotype appeared many times. CDR3: CASSQDYGTGWEKLFF. The CDR3 DNA is TGCGCCAGCAGCCAAGATTATGGCACAGGATGGGAAAAACTGTTTTTT. The chain recombines TRBV4-3 with TRBJ1-4; a weak D match, TRBD1 (5 bases). There are 16 residues in the CDR3. Trimming took off 0 bases at V and 8 bases at J, with 16 bases between the two ends. The germline gives CDR1 LGHNA, CDR2 YSLEER.

This clonotype was observed many times. V gene TRBV5-1 combines with J gene TRBJ2-1, with 10 bases aligning to TRBD2. There are 16 residues in the CDR3. Looked up from germline, CDR1 is SGHRS and CDR2 is YFSETQ. V shed 0 bases and J 6 bases; nucleotides not matched to a gene: 6. DNA for the CDR3: TGCGCCAGCAGCTTGGCCGGGACTAGCGCGATCAATGAGCAGTTCTTC. It specifies CASSLAGTSAINEQFF.

This clonotype has ten or more counts. The chain joins TRBV7-9 to TRBJ2-1; 12 bases match TRBD2. Trimming at V came to 5 bases and at J to 4 bases, leaving 6 bases not matched to a gene. CDR3 length: 16 amino acids. Germline loops: CDR1 SEHNR, CDR2 FQNEAQ (reference sequence). CDR3 sequence (DNA): TGTGCCAGCAGCCCGGTGACTAGCGGGAGATACAATGAGCAGTTCTTC. It translates to CASSPVTSGRYNEQFF. Variable domain in full (rest from reference TRBV7-9 and TRBJ2-1): DTGVSQNPRHKITKRGQNVTFRCDPISEHNRLYWYRQTLGQGPEFLTYFQNEAQLEKSRLLSDRFSAERPKGSFSTLEIQRTEQGDSAMYLCASSPVTSGRYNEQFFGPGTRLTVL.

The chain carries TRBV14 and TRBJ2-2, with unresolved D. Germline CDR1 and CDR2: SGHDN and FVKESK. The CDR3 runs to 14 residues. V gave up 5 bases and J gave up 7 bases, with 14 bases separating them. CDR3 coding DNA: TGTGCCAGCAGCGAGGCCCTTTTAGTCGGGGAGCTGTTTTTT. This codes for CASSEALLVGELFF.

There are many counts of this clonotype. The gene calls are TRBV5-1 and TRBJ2-5; a possible D gene is TRBD2 (5 bases). CDR1 SGHRS and CDR2 YFSETQ come from the germline V gene. The ends were cut back, 5 bases at V and 4 bases at J, with 12 bases in the middle. This CDR3 comprises 13 residues. CDR3 protein: CASSQGGAETQYF. For the CDR3, the DNA is TGCGCCAGCAGTCAAGGAGGAGCAGAGACCCAGTACTTC.

This clonotype was seen only a few times. The chain couples TRBV24-1 to TRBJ1-1; no definite D call. Germline values: CDR1 KGHDR, CDR2 SFDVKD. The CDR3 contains 13 residues. V was cut by 4 bases and J by 8 bases, with 13 bases left in between. The CDR3 protein is CATSDPTRPEAFF. CDR3 DNA: TGTGCCACCAGTGACCCTACACGGCCCGAAGCTTTCTTT.

This clonotype was counted at least ten times. The V call is TRBV20-1, the J call TRBJ1-5, with 9 bases identical to TRBD1. This CDR3 contains 19 residues. In germline, CDR1 is DFQATT, CDR2 SNEGSKA (reference sequence). V was clipped by 0 bases and J by 1 base; unmatched bases: 13. CDR3 DNA sequence: TGCAGTGCTAGAGAGGAACGGACAGGGGAAGTGCGGAGCAATCAGCCCCAGCATTTT. It translates to CSAREERTGEVRSNQPQHF.

This clonotype was found a few times. V usage is TRBV30 and J usage is TRBJ1-2, with a tentative D call TRBD1 (6 bases). The germline CDR1 and CDR2 sequences are GTSNPN and SVGIG (reference sequence). The CDR3 extends over 13 amino acids. V lost 3 bases, J lost 2 bases, and 10 bases lay in between. The CDR3 nucleotides are TGTGCCTGGAGACGCACAGGGAACTATGGCTACACCTTC. It specifies CAWRRTGNYGYTF.

This clonotype was counted many times. This chain connects TRBV20-1 to TRBJ2-5; tentatively, D is TRBD1 (5 bases). V lost 1 base to trimming and J lost 1 base, with 10 bases between them. CDR1 and CDR2 from the germline V gene are DFQATT and SNEGSKA (reference sequence). The CDR3 sequence is 14 residues long. CDR3 in DNA: TGCAGTGCTAGAGGGAGACAGACCCAAGAGACCCAGTACTTC. Protein product: CSARGRQTQETQYF.

This clonotype was seen many times. This chain links TRBV3-1 with TRBJ2-5; 10 nucleotides agree with TRBD2. Germline loops: CDR1 LGHDT, CDR2 YNNKEL (reference sequence). The CDR3 loop spans 16 amino acids. With 4 bases clipped from V and 5 bases from J, the junction kept 10 bases outside the gene matches. CDR3 DNA sequence: TGTGCCAGCAGCCCCTATAGCGGGAGGATTGGGGAGACCCAGTACTTC. It encodes CASSPYSGRIGETQYF.

This clonotype was counted ten times or more. This chain joins TRBV20-1 and TRBJ2-3; TRBD2 agrees at 7 bases. V was pared by 3 bases and J by 2 bases, with 5 bases of the junction left unmatched. The germline V gene encodes CDR1 DFQATT and CDR2 SNEGSKA (reference sequence). This CDR3 comprises 14 residues. The CDR3 DNA follows: TGCAGTGCTAGTGCGGGAGATACCACAGATACGCAGTATTTT. This encodes CSASAGDTTDTQYF.

The rearrangement links TRBV6-5 to TRBJ1-3; 9 bases match TRBD1. V gave up 0 bases and J gave up 0 bases; unmatched junction bases: 9. This CDR3 spans 19 amino acids. CDR1 MNHEY and CDR2 SVGAGI come from the germline V gene. CDR3 in DNA: TGTGCCAGCAGTTACTCAGGACAGGGGTACGGAGACTCTGGAAACACCATATATTTT. Translating it yields CASSYSGQGYGDSGNTIYF.

The CDR3 region is CAWSTSGAETQYF. In DNA, the CDR3 is TGTGCCTGGAGTACTAGCGGTGCCGAGACCCAGTACTTC. The gene calls are TRBV30 and TRBJ2-5; 8 bases are shared with TRBD2. CDR1 and CDR2 from the germline V gene are GTSNPN and SVGIG (reference sequence). CDR3 size: 13 residues. J lost 5 bases, V lost 2 bases, and 4 bases had no gene match.